The 17 T cell receptor beta chains in this list originate from one sample, sequenced in a study of CD8+ T cells in alopecia areata. Extracted RNA was reverse transcribed into cDNA, the sequencing template. TCRdb keeps only in-frame clones here, not all; method: immunoSEQ multiplex PCR. The data show 100,000 to 150,000 clones, about 49% seen once. Source: CD8+ T cells sorted from blood, taken at week 0. These TCRs come from a human donor with alopecia areata.

This clone was seen a few times. The chain has TRBV2 and TRBJ1-4, with unresolved D. Germline V gene lookup returns CDR1 SNHLY and CDR2 FYNNEI. The CDR3 sequence is 14 residues long. The V gene lost 7 bases and the J gene lost 8 bases, with 17 bases spanning the gap. The DNA for the CDR3 is TGTGCCAGCATTTACAGCGGCGTAGGGGAAAAACTGTTTTTT. It translates to CASIYSGVGEKLFF.

A few counts support this clone. J is TRBJ1-1 and V is TRBV27; 8 nucleotides match TRBD1. Trimming took 6 bases from V and 0 from J; bases not matched to a gene: 6. Germline assignment: CDR1 MNHEY and CDR2 SMNVEV (reference sequence). The CDR3 covers 15 residues. The CDR3 region has the DNA TGTGCCAGCAGCCACAGGGGGACAATGAACACTGAAGCTTTCTTT. Protein: CASSHRGTMNTEAFF.

The V and J genes are TRBV30 and TRBJ2-3, with 10 bases fitting TRBD1. Germline V lookup: CDR1 GTSNPN, CDR2 SVGIG (reference sequence). This CDR3 comprises 13 residues. V shed 5 bases and J 4 bases; nucleotides not matched to a gene: 3. The CDR3 reads CAWRDRGADTQYF. CDR3 nucleotides: TGTGCCTGGCGGGACAGGGGAGCAGATACGCAGTATTTT.

This chain uses TRBV27 with TRBJ2-7; 7 bases line up with TRBD1. CDR1 and CDR2 from the germline V gene are MNHEY and SMNVEV (reference sequence). After removal of 7 bases from V and 0 bases from J, the junction contained 6 bases not matched to a gene. The CDR3 is 14 residues long. The CDR3 DNA is TGTGCCAGCATTTCACGGACAGGCTCCTACGAGCAGTACTTC. Amino acids: CASISRTGSYEQYF.

The V and J genes are TRBV6-5 and TRBJ2-7, with 8 bases aligning to TRBD1. The CDR3 sequence is 14 residues long. V was clipped by 0 bases and J by 7 bases; unmatched bases: 5. The germline CDR1 and CDR2 sequences are MNHEY and SVGAGI. CDR3 coding DNA: TGTGCCAGCAGTTACTCTTCCAGGGGGCAAGAGCAGTACTTC. Its protein product is CASSYSSRGQEQYF.

The gene calls are TRBV7-2 and TRBJ2-2; no clear D gene. Trimming pared 3 bases from V and 0 bases from J, leaving 2 bases between. This CDR3 region has 13 residues. Germline V lookup: CDR1 SGHTA, CDR2 FQGNSA. The DNA of the CDR3 is TGTGCCAGCAGCTTTTCGAACACCGGGGAGCTGTTTTTT. It yields the protein CASSFSNTGELFF.

The J gene is TRBJ2-1, the V gene TRBV5-1; D is unclear. V dropped 0 bases and J dropped 5 bases, with 12 bases sitting between them. CDR3 length: 15 amino acids. Germline V lookup: CDR1 SGHRS, CDR2 YFSETQ. In nucleotides, the CDR3 is TGCGCCAGCAGCTTGGGACGGACGGGTGACAATGAGCAGTTCTTC. This encodes CASSLGRTGDNEQFF.

The V call is TRBV7-9, the J call TRBJ2-7, with TRBD1 matching over 8 bases. The CDR3 totals 15 residues. The ends lost 4 bases at V and 3 bases at J; junction bases unmatched: 8. Germline CDR1 SEHNR, CDR2 FQNEAQ (reference sequence). Written as DNA, the CDR3 is TGTGCCAGCAGCTCCGGGACAGGACTGATCTACGAGCAGTACTTC. Amino acids: CASSSGTGLIYEQYF.

This clone was seen only a few times. The chain couples TRBV5-4 to TRBJ2-2, with D possibly TRBD2 on 5 matching bases. The germline gives CDR1 SGHNT, CDR2 YYREEE (reference sequence). V gave up 4 bases and J gave up 7 bases, with 17 bases separating them. The CDR3 is 15 residues long. The CDR3 DNA reads TGTGCCAGCAGCCAAGAGTTAGCGAATAGCGGGGAGCTGTTTTTT. This gives the protein CASSQELANSGELFF. The variable domain in full, completed from reference TRBV5-4 and TRBJ2-2, reads ETGVTQSPTHLIKTRGQQVTLRCSSQSGHNTVSWYQQALGQGPQFIFQYYREEENGRGNFPPRFSGLQFPNYSSELNVNALELDDSALYLCASSQELANSGELFFGEGSRLTVL.

There are a few counts of this clone. The chain uses TRBV27 and TRBJ2-3; the D is unclear. Germline assignment: CDR1 MNHEY and CDR2 SMNVEV (reference sequence). With 1 base removed from V and 1 base from J, the gap between germline ends came to 12 bases. This CDR3 region has 16 residues. CDR3 protein: CASSLFPVMGTDTQYF. The CDR3 DNA is TGTGCCAGCAGTTTATTCCCCGTTATGGGCACAGATACGCAGTATTTT.

The CDR3 DNA reads TGTGCCATCAGTGTGGAGGATAAACAGCCCCAGCATTTT. Its protein is CAISVEDKQPQHF. The chain couples TRBV10-3 to TRBJ1-5; no reliable D call. Germline CDR1 reads ENHRY; CDR2 reads SYGVKD. V shed 4 bases and J shed 7 bases, with 11 bases lying between them. The CDR3 totals 13 residues.

The CDR3: CAWDSGGYNEQFF. In nucleotides, the CDR3 is TGTGCCTGGGACAGCGGGGGGTACAATGAGCAGTTCTTC. The chain recombines TRBV30 with TRBJ2-1, with 9 bases fitting TRBD2. The CDR3 has 13 amino acids. The trim removed 5 bases at V and 4 bases at J, leaving 3 bases unmatched. Germline-derived CDR1 and CDR2 are GTSNPN and SVGIG (reference sequence).

There are a few counts of this clone. The rearrangement links TRBV7-6 to TRBJ2-3, with TRBD1 matching 9 bases. V lost 2 bases and J lost 6; bases outside the gene matches: 3. The germline CDR1 and CDR2 sequences are SGHVS and FNYEAQ. The CDR3 runs 14 residues. Here the CDR3 reads CASSLRTGVDTQYF. CDR3 coding DNA: TGTGCCAGCAGCTTACGGACAGGGGTCGATACGCAGTATTTT.

The V gene is TRBV10-3, the J gene TRBJ2-7; D is perhaps TRBD1 (5 bases). V was pared by 7 bases and J by 1 base, with 11 bases between. In germline, CDR1 is ENHRY, CDR2 SYGVKD. CDR3 length: 13 residues. The CDR3 DNA is TGTGCCATCACCTCGGACACGTCCTACGAGCAGTACTTC. Protein product: CAITSDTSYEQYF.

J is TRBJ1-1 and V is TRBV2; D ambiguous. The CDR3 has 11 residues. V was pared by 5 bases and J by 3 bases, with 4 bases between. The germline CDR1 and CDR2 sequences are SNHLY and FYNNEI. In nucleotides, the CDR3 is TGTGCCAGCAGTTGGTACACTGAAGCTTTCTTT. Translation: CASSWYTEAFF.

This clone has just a few counts. This sequence joins TRBV7-9 and TRBJ2-1, with 10 bases aligning to TRBD2. This CDR3 comprises 14 residues. With V trimmed by 5 bases and J by 7 bases, 5 bases remained unmatched. Germline CDR1 and CDR2: SEHNR and FQNEAQ (reference sequence). This chain's CDR3 is CASSPQRGGNEQFF. CDR3 bases: TGTGCCAGCAGCCCCCAGCGGGGGGGGAATGAGCAGTTCTTC.

The chain links TRBV9 to TRBJ2-7; TRBD1 matches 9 bases. Trimming cost V 4 bases and J 6 bases; bases outside gene matches: 5. Germline assignment: CDR1 SGDLS and CDR2 YYNGEE. This CDR3 has 13 amino acids. The DNA for the CDR3 is TGTGCCAGCAGCAGCGGGACAGGGTTCGAGCAGTACTTC. This encodes CASSSGTGFEQYF.